These 10 T cell receptor beta chains were sequenced from one sample in a study of blood T cell repertoires in COVID-19. Data came from immunoSEQ multiplex PCR; TCRdb stores just in-frame clones and leaves some out. Among hundreds of thousands of clones listed, more than 75% were seen once. Input material: PBMCs or T cells enriched from blood (not recorded which). Receptors originate from a woman between 35 and 50 years old with acute COVID-19.

The V and J genes are TRBV29-1 and TRBJ2-1; D call uncertain. V was pared by 1 base and J by 7 bases, with 8 bases between. CDR3 length equals 12 residues. Looked up from germline, CDR1 is SQVTM and CDR2 is ANQGSEA. The CDR3 reads CSVEVNTNEQFF. The DNA of the CDR3 is TGCAGCGTTGAAGTCAATACAAATGAGCAGTTCTTC.

The chain links TRBV6-1 to TRBJ2-7, with D possibly being TRBD1 (6 bases). V was cut by 0 bases and J by 0 bases, with 9 bases left in between. CDR1 is MNHNS, CDR2 SASEGT, per germline. The CDR3 loop spans 15 amino acids. DNA for the CDR3: TGTGCCAGCAGTGAAGCGCAAGGGGGCTCCTACGAGCAGTACTTC. Its translation: CASSEAQGGSYEQYF.

This rearrangement joins TRBV14 to TRBJ2-1; TRBD2 matches at 9 bases. The CDR3 loop spans 16 amino acids. CDR1 and CDR2 (germline): SGHDN, FVKESK. J lost 9 bases, V lost 1 base, and 10 bases had no gene match. The CDR3 reads CASSQVAGAVATEQFF. For the CDR3, the DNA is TGTGCCAGCAGCCAAGTAGCGGGAGCGGTGGCGACTGAGCAGTTCTTC. The full variable domain, its missing parts supplied by reference TRBV14 and TRBJ2-1, is EAGVTQFPSHSVIEKGQTVTLRCDPISGHDNLYWYRRVMGKEIKFLLHFVKESKQDESGMPNNRFLAERTGGTYSTLKVQPAELEDSGVYFCASSQVAGAVATEQFFGPGTRLTVL.

The rearrangement uses TRBV12-3 or TRBV12-4 and TRBJ2-7; tentatively, D is TRBD1 (5 bases). The CDR3 loop spans 13 amino acids. Trimming shortened V by 3 bases and J by 5 bases, and 11 bases separated the two germline ends. CDR3 in amino acids: CASSFAGKDEQYF. Written as DNA, the CDR3 is TGTGCCAGCAGTTTTGCAGGGAAGGACGAGCAGTACTTC.

This chain uses TRBV6-5 with TRBJ2-7; TRBD2 aligns across 10 bases. The CDR3 is made up of 15 amino acids. Germline V lookup: CDR1 MNHEY, CDR2 SVGAGI. After removal of 0 bases from V and 7 bases from J, the junction contained 6 bases not matched to a gene. CDR3 nucleotides: TGTGCCAGCAGTTACTCTCTAGCGGGAGCTGGGGAGCAGTACTTC. This encodes CASSYSLAGAGEQYF.

This chain connects TRBV23-1 to TRBJ2-5; D is unresolved. TRBV23-1 is an open reading frame, and its role is uncertain. V dropped 6 bases and J dropped 6 bases, with 23 bases sitting between them. The CDR3 extends over 16 amino acids. In DNA, the CDR3 is TGCGCCAGCAGCCTCTCTCCCGTCAGGCCGCTAAAGACCCAGTACTTC. Its translation is CASSLSPVRPLKTQYF.

The CDR3 here is CASSSGLAGGSEQFF. The CDR3 DNA follows: TGTGCCAGCAGCTCGGGACTAGCGGGAGGGAGTGAGCAGTTCTTC. The chain uses TRBV5-6 and TRBJ2-1, with 16 bases fitting TRBD2. With 3 bases clipped from V and 9 bases from J, the junction kept 3 bases outside the gene matches. Germline-derived CDR1 and CDR2 are SGHDT and YYEEEE. The CDR3 length is 15 residues. Full variable domain (missing parts from reference TRBV5-6 and TRBJ2-1): DAGVTQSPTHLIKTRGQQVTLRCSPKSGHDTVSWYQQALGQGPQFIFQYYEEEERQRGNFPDRFSGHQFPNYSSELNVNALLLGDSALYLCASSSGLAGGSEQFFGPGTRLTVL.

The chain couples TRBV6-5 to TRBJ1-6; 8 nucleotides align to TRBD1. Germline V gives CDR1 MNHEY, CDR2 SVGAGI. This CDR3 is built from 15 residues. V shed 6 bases, J shed 7 bases, and the junction held 8 bases outside the gene matches. CDR3 sequence (DNA): TGTGCCAGCAGGATGGACAGGGCAGGAAATTCACCCCTCCACTTT. Encoded protein: CASRMDRAGNSPLHF.

The gene calls are TRBV12-5 and TRBJ2-1, with TRBD2 matching over 10 bases. The CDR3 contains 15 residues. Germline V gene sequence: CDR1 LGHNT, CDR2 FRNRAP. J lost 4 bases, V lost 6 bases, and 6 bases had no gene match. CDR3 sequence reads: CASGLAGGGYNEQFF. The CDR3 DNA reads TGTGCTAGTGGCTTAGCGGGAGGAGGTTACAATGAGCAGTTCTTC.

The chain links TRBV6-2 or TRBV6-3 to TRBJ2-1, with TRBD2 matching 12 bases. Losses at the gene ends were 5 bases for V and 7 bases for J; bases not matched to a gene: 9. Germline CDR1 reads MNHEY; CDR2 reads SVGEGT. CDR3 length: 16 residues. CDR3 in amino acids: CASSTMTSGSLNEQFF. The CDR3 coding sequence is TGTGCCAGCAGTACCATGACTAGCGGGAGCTTGAATGAGCAGTTCTTC.